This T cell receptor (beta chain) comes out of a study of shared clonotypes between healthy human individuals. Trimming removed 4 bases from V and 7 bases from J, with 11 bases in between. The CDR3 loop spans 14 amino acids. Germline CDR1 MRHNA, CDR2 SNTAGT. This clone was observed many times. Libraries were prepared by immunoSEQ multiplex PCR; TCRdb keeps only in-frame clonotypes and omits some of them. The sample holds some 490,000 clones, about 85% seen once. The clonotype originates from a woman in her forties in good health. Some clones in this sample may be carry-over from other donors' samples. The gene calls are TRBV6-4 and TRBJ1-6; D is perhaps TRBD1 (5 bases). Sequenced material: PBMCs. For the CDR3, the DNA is TGTGCCAGCAGTGTTGAGACAGCAAATTCACCCCTCCACTTT. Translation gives CASSVETANSPLHF.